These T cell receptor beta chains were read from a single sample in a study of beta chain features in type 1 diabetes. The method was immunoSEQ multiplex PCR; TCRdb's version includes in-frame clones alone and lacks a portion of them. The profile shows 600,000 or so clones, over 10% of them singletons. The specimen sequenced was naive CD4+ T cells from blood. These receptors all come from a man between 25 and 39 years old with type 1 diabetes. Both conserved end residues are part of each CDR3. A D gene is named only where the DNA matches it firmly. Size tells how often a clone was seen (once, few, many) or the class of an expanded clone, and some rows leave it out.

cdr3_nt	cdr3_aa	clone_size	d_call	v_call	j_call
TGTGCCAGCAGTGAAGCGCTCCAGGGCTACGAGCAGTACTTC	CASSEALQGYEQYF	few	-	TRBV2	TRBJ2-7
TGTGCCAGCAGCGGACAGGGGGAAAATCAGCCCCAGCATTTT	CASSGQGENQPQHF	few	TRBD1	TRBV9	TRBJ1-5
TGCGCCAGCACTTTGGGACAGGGAGGTTACAATGAGCAGTTCTTC	CASTLGQGGYNEQFF	few	TRBD1	TRBV5-1	TRBJ2-1
TGTGCCAGCAGTTACGGGCGCAGCAATCAGCCCCAGCATTTT	CASSYGRSNQPQHF	-	-	TRBV6-5	TRBJ1-5
TGTGCCAGCTCACCCCAGACAGAGAACTCTGGAAACACCATATATTTT	CASSPQTENSGNTIYF	few	-	TRBV18	TRBJ1-3
TGTGCCAGCCAACAGGGGGCTGTCACTGAAGCTTTCTTT	CASQQGAVTEAFF	-	TRBD1	TRBV6-1	TRBJ1-1
TGTGCCAGCAGCCAAAAGGCCGGTAGCGGGGCCCAAGAGACCCAGTACTTC	CASSQKAGSGAQETQYF	-	TRBD2	TRBV4-2	TRBJ2-5
TGTGCCAGCAGCCTCTCTCGGGGGCACGGGAACGAGCAGTACTTC	CASSLSRGHGNEQYF	-	-	TRBV7-2	TRBJ2-7
TGCGCCAGCAGCTTGGGAGGGGTTTACACTGAAGCTTTCTTT	CASSLGGVYTEAFF	few	-	TRBV5-1	TRBJ1-1
TGCGCCAGCAGCTTTGGGCCTAAACAAGAGACCCAGTACTTC	CASSFGPKQETQYF	-	-	TRBV5-1	TRBJ2-5
TGTGCCAGCAGCTTGCGATCTTATCCTTACAATGAGCAGTTCTTC	CASSLRSYPYNEQFF	-	-	TRBV7-8	TRBJ2-1
TGTGCCAGCAGCCAACAAGGAAGTGAAAAACTGTTTTTT	CASSQQGSEKLFF	-	-	TRBV14	TRBJ1-4
TGTGCCACCAGCAGAGATTTTAGAGGAGTCGGTGAAAAACTGTTTTTT	CATSRDFRGVGEKLFF	-	-	TRBV15	TRBJ1-4
TGTGCCAGCAGCCCTGGACAGAAGTACACCGGGGAGCTGTTTTTT	CASSPGQKYTGELFF	-	-	TRBV7-9	TRBJ2-2
TGCGCCAGCAGTGAGTCGGGGGACAGGGGAACCTACGAGCAGTACTTC	CASSESGDRGTYEQYF	few	TRBD1	TRBV10-2	TRBJ2-7
TGTGCCAGTAGTCTTCAGGGGGCACCTAATGAAAAACTGTTTTTT	CASSLQGAPNEKLFF	-	TRBD1	TRBV19	TRBJ1-4
TGTGCCAGCAGTTACGGGATTGGGGTAGACTATGGCTACACCTTC	CASSYGIGVDYGYTF	-	-	TRBV6-6	TRBJ1-2
TGTGCCTGGACTAGCGGGGGGGCGGAGGTCAAAAACATTCAGTACTTC	CAWTSGGAEVKNIQYF	-	TRBD2	TRBV30	TRBJ2-4
TGTGCCAGCAGCTTATCAGGGGGCCGGCAGCCCCAGCATTTT	CASSLSGGRQPQHF	few	TRBD1	TRBV11-2	TRBJ1-5